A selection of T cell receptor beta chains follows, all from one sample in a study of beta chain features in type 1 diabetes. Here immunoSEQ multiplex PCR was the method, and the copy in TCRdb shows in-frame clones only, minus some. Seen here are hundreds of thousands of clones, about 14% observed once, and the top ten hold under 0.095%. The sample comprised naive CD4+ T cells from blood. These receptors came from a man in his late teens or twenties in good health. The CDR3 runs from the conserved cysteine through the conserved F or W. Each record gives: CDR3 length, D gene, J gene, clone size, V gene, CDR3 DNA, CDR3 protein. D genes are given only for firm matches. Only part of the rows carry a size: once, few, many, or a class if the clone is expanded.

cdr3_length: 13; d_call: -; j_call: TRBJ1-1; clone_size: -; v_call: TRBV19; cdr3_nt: TGTGCCAGTAGTATTGGCCGAGACACTGAAGCTTTCTTT; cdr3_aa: CASSIGRDTEAFF
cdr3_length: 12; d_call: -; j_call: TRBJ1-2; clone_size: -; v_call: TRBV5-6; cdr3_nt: TGTGCCAGCACCAGAGCGGGGTATGGCTACACCTTC; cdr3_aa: CASTRAGYGYTF
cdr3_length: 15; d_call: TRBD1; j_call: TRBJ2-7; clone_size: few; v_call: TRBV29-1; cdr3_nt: TGCAGCGTTGAATTTATCGCAGGGGGAATCGACGAGCAGTACTTC; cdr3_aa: CSVEFIAGGIDEQYF
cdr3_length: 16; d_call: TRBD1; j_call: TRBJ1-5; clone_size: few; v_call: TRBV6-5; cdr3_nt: TGTGCCAGCAGTTCCATCGGACAGGGACAAGATCAGCCCCAGCATTTT; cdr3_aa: CASSSIGQGQDQPQHF
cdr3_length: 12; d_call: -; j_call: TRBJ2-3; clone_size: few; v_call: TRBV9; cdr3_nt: TGTGCCAGCAGCGTCCTCACAGATACGCAGTATTTT; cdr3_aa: CASSVLTDTQYF
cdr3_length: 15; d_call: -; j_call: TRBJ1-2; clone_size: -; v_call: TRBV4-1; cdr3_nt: TGCGCCAGCAGCCAAGATAGGACCCGGCCAAGTGGCTACACCTTC; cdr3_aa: CASSQDRTRPSGYTF
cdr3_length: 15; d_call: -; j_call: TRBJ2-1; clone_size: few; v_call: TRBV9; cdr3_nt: TGTGCCAGCAGCCCAGTTTGGAAAATTTACAATGAGCAGTTCTTC; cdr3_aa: CASSPVWKIYNEQFF
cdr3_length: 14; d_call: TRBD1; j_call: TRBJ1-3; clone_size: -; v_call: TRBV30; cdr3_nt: TGTGCCTGGAGTCGGACAGGCCCTGGAAACACCATATATTTT; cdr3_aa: CAWSRTGPGNTIYF
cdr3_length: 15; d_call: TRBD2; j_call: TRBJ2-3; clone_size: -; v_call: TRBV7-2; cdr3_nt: TGTGCCAGCAGCTCCAGCGGGGGGGCCACAGATACGCAGTATTTT; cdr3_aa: CASSSSGGATDTQYF
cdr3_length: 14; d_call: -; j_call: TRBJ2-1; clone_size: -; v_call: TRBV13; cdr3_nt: TGTGCCAGCAGGCAGGGGCCTATTGGTGGTGAGCAGTTCTTC; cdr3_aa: CASRQGPIGGEQFF
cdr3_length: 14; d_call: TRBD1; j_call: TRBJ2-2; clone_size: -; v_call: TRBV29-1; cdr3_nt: TGCAGCGTCGACAGGGGGCGAAACACCGGGGAGCTGTTTTTT; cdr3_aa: CSVDRGRNTGELFF
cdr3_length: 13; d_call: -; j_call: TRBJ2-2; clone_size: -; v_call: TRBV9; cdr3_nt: TGTGCCAGCAGCGTAGCCCCGACCGGGGAGCTGTTTTTT; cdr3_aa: CASSVAPTGELFF
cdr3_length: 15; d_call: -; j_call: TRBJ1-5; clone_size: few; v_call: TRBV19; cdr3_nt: TGTGCCAGTACCAACGAGGGATTAGGCAATCAGCCCCAGCATTTT; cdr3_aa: CASTNEGLGNQPQHF
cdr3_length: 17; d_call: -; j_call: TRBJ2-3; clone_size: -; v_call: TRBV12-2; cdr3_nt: TGTGCAAGTCGCCCCCGACGGGTGAAGAGGGGCACAGATACGCAGTATTTT; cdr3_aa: CASRPRRVKRGTDTQYF
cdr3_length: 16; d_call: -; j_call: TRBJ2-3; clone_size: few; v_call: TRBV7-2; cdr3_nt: TGTGCCAGCAGCGCGTACTCGTACTCTAGCACAGATACGCAGTATTTT; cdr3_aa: CASSAYSYSSTDTQYF
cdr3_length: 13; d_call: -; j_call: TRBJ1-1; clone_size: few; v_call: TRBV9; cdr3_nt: TGTGCCAGCAGCGTTGGCAGATACACTGAAGCTTTCTTT; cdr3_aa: CASSVGRYTEAFF
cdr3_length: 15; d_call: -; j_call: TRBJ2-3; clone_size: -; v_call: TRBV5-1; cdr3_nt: TGCGCCAGCAGCTTGGTCCAGCGGAACACAGATACGCAGTATTTT; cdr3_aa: CASSLVQRNTDTQYF
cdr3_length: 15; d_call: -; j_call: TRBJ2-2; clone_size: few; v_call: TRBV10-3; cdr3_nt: TGTGCCATCAGCCCCCCTGCCGGGACAACCGGGGAGCTGTTTTTT; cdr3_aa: CAISPPAGTTGELFF
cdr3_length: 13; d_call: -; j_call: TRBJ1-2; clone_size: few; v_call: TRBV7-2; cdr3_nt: TGTGCCAGCAGCTTAATGGGGCGCTATGGCTACACCTTC; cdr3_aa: CASSLMGRYGYTF
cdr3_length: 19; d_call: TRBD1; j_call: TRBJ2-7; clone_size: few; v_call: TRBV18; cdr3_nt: TGTGCCAGCTCACCAAGAGTGTCAAGTAGGACAGGGAGGCACCACGAGCAGTACTTC; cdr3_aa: CASSPRVSSRTGRHHEQYF
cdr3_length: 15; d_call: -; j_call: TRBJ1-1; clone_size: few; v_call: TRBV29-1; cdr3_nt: TGCAGCGCGAAAAAGGGAGCCTCCGGGACTACTGAAGCTTTCTTT; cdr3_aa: CSAKKGASGTTEAFF
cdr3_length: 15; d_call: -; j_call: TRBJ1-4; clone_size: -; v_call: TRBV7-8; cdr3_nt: TGTGCCAGCAGCTTAAGGCTGGGGGCGGCGGAAAAACTGTTTTTT; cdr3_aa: CASSLRLGAAEKLFF
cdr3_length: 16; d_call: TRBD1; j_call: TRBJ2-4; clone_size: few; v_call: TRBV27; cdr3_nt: TGTGCCAGCTTCGAACAGGGGGCTATGGCCAAAAACATTCAGTACTTC; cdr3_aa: CASFEQGAMAKNIQYF
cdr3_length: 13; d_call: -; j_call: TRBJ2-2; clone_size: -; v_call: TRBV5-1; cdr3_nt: TGCGCCAGCAGCCCGTACAGGACCGGGGAGCTGTTTTTT; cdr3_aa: CASSPYRTGELFF
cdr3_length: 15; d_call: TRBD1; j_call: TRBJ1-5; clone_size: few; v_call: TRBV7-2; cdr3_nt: TGTGCCAGCAGCCCAGGGACAGGGAGCAATCAGCCCCAGCATTTT; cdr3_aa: CASSPGTGSNQPQHF
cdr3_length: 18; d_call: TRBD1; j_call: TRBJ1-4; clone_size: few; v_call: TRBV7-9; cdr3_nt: TGTGCCAGCAGCTCCAGAGGAGGGACAGGGAATTTTAATGAAAAACTGTTTTTT; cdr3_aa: CASSSRGGTGNFNEKLFF
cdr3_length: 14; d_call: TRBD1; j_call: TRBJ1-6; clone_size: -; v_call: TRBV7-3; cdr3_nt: TGTGCCAGCAGCCGGACAGGGAATAATTCACCCCTCCACTTT; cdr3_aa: CASSRTGNNSPLHF
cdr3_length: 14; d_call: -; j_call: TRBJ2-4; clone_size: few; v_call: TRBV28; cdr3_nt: TGTGCCAGCAGTTTATCATACAGGGTGGACATTCAGTACTTC; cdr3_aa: CASSLSYRVDIQYF
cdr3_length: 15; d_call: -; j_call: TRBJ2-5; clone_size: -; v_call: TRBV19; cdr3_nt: TGTGCCAGTAGTAGAACGACGGGCCTCCAAGAGACCCAGTACTTC; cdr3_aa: CASSRTTGLQETQYF
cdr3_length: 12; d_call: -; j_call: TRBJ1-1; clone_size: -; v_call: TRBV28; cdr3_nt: TGTGCCGTCGCCGGGACCTTCACTGAAGCTTTCTTT; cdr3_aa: CAVAGTFTEAFF
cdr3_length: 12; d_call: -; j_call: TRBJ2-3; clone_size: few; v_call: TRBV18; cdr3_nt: TGTGCCAGCTCACCAAGAATTGATACGCAGTATTTT; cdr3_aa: CASSPRIDTQYF
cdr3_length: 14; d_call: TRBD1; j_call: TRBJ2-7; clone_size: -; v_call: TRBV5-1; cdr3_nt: TGCGCCAGCAGTCCCGGGACAGGGACCTACGAGCAGTACTTC; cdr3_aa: CASSPGTGTYEQYF
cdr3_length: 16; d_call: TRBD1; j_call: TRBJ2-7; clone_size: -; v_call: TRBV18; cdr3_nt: TGTGCCAGCTCGACGCAAAGGGGACAGGGACCTTACGAGCAGTACTTC; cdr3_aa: CASSTQRGQGPYEQYF
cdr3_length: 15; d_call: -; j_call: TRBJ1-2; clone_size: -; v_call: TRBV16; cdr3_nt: TGTGCCAGCAGCCAAACCGGGTTCGTCGACTATGGCTACACCTTC; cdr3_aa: CASSQTGFVDYGYTF
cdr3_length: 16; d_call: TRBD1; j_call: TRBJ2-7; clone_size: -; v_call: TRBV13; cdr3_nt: TGTGCCAGCAGCCATGTACTCCGGGACAGGGAGTACGAGCAGTACTTC; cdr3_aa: CASSHVLRDREYEQYF
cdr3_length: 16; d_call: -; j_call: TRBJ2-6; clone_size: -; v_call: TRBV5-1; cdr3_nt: TGCGCCAGCAGCCAATCGCAGAGCTCTGGGGCCAACGTCCTGACTTTC; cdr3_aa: CASSQSQSSGANVLTF
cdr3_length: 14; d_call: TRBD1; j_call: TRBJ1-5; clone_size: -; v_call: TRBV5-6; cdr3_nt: TGTGCCAGCAGCTTAAGGGGGCCTTATCAGCCCCAGCATTTT; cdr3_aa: CASSLRGPYQPQHF
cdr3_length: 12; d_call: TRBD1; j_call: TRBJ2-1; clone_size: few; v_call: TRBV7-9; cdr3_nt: TGTGCCAGCAGCTTTGACAGGGATAAACGGTTCTTC; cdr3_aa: CASSFDRDKRFF
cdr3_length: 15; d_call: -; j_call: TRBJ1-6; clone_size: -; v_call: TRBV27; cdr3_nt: TGTGCCAGCACCGAGTACAGGGTGGATAATTCACCCCTCCACTTT; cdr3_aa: CASTEYRVDNSPLHF
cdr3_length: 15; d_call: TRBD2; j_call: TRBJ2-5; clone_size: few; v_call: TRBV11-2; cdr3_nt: TGTGCCAGCAGCTTTCAGACTAGCGGGGGTGAGACCCAGTACTTC; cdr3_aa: CASSFQTSGGETQYF
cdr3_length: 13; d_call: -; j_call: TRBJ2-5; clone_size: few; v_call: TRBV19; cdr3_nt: TGTGCCAGTAGAGATCGGGTGCCAGAGACCCAGTACTTC; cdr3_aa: CASRDRVPETQYF
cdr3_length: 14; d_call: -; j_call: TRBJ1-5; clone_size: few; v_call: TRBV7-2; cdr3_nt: TGTGCCAGCAGCCTAGACAGCTTCAATCAGCCCCAGCATTTT; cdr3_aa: CASSLDSFNQPQHF
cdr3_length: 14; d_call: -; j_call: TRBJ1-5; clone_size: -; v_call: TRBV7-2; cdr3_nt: TGTGCCAGCAGCTTTCTCTGGAGCAATCAGCCCCAGCATTTT; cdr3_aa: CASSFLWSNQPQHF
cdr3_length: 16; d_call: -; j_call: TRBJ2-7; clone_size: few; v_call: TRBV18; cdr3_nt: TGTGCCAGCTCTGGACAGAGGGGATTAAGCTCCTACGAGCAGTACTTC; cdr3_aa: CASSGQRGLSSYEQYF
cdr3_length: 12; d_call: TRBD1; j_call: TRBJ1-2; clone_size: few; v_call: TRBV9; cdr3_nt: TGTGCCAGCAGCGTTGGGACAGCGCACTACACCTTC; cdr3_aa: CASSVGTAHYTF
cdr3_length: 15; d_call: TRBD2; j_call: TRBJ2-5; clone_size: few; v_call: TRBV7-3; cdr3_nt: TGTGCCAGCAGCCCAAAGGGGACTAGCGGTGAGACCCAGTACTTC; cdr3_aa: CASSPKGTSGETQYF
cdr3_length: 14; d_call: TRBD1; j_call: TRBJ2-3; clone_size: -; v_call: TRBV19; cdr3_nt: TGTGCCAGTAGTAGCCGGACAGGGGCAGATACGCAGTATTTT; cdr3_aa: CASSSRTGADTQYF